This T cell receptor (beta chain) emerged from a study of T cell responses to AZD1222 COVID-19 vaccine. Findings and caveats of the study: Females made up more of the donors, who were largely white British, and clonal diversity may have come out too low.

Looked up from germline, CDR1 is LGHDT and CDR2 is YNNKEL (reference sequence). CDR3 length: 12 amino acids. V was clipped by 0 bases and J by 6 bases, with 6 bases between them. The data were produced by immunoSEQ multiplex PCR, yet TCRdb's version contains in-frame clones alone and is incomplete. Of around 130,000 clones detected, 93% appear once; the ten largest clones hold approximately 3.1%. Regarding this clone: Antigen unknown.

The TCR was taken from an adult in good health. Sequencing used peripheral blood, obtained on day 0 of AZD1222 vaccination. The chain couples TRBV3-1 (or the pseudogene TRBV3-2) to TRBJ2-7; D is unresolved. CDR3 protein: CASSQDSREQYF. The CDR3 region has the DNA TGTGCCAGCAGCCAAGATTCCCGCGAGCAGTACTTC.